This TCR beta chain emerged from a study of tumor-infiltrating lymphocytes in primary liver carcinoma. Study-level background: Patients, male and female, were 30 to 69 years old.

Taking about 17-33 mg of unsorted bulk tissue, the authors co-extracted RNA and DNA. Chronic HBV infection, which was untreated, was present in the patients. Points from the study as a whole: Tumor-adjacent and tumor-blood pairs displayed less overlap than did pairs of tumor regions.

The authors made TCR beta cDNA from around 500 ng total RNA with a constant-region primer. Employing slightly modified ARM-PCR, three nested multiplex PCR rounds were run, and these gave rise to the TCR beta libraries. Primers for the first two PCR rounds were TRBV1-TRBV30 forward primers and a C-beta reverse primer (around 11 cycles per round). TCRdb redid the calling of the multiplex PCR reads with MiXCR, one entry per CDR3 protein. Of about 37,000 distinct CDR3 sequences in the sample, roughly 77% were seen once. V was cut by 6 bases and J by 14 bases, with 17 bases left in between. This CDR3 contains 12 residues. Germline CDR1 is WSHSY and CDR2 is SAAADI. To note about this clonotype: The target antigen is unknown.

This receptor was taken from a middle-aged man with primary liver carcinoma and hepatitis B virus infection. V and J are TRBV10-2 and TRBJ2-1; D may be TRBD1 (5 bases). What was sequenced was tumor-adjacent normal liver tissue. The CDR3 region is CASSHRYNKKFF. CDR3 nucleotides: TGCGCCAGCAGCCACAGGTACAATAAGAAGTTCTTC.